This T cell receptor (beta chain) was recorded in a study of blood T cell repertoires in COVID-19. Using immunoSEQ multiplex PCR, the repertoire was profiled, and TCRdb retains in-frame clones only, with some absent. In the table there are under 80,000 clones, 75% to 90% of which are singletons. There are 18 residues in the CDR3. V was pared by 5 bases and J by 0 bases, with 23 bases between. Germline lookup yields CDR1 MNHNY and CDR2 SVGAGI (reference sequence). The receptor was derived from a woman of 80 years or more with active COVID-19. The rearrangement joins TRBV6-6 to TRBJ2-7; tentative D call: TRBD1 (5 bases). Sequencing input: peripheral blood. CDR3 region: CASSPMSTDSLSSYEQYF. The CDR3 DNA reads as TGTGCCAGCAGTCCGATGTCGACCGACAGTCTCAGCTCCTACGAGCAGTACTTC.